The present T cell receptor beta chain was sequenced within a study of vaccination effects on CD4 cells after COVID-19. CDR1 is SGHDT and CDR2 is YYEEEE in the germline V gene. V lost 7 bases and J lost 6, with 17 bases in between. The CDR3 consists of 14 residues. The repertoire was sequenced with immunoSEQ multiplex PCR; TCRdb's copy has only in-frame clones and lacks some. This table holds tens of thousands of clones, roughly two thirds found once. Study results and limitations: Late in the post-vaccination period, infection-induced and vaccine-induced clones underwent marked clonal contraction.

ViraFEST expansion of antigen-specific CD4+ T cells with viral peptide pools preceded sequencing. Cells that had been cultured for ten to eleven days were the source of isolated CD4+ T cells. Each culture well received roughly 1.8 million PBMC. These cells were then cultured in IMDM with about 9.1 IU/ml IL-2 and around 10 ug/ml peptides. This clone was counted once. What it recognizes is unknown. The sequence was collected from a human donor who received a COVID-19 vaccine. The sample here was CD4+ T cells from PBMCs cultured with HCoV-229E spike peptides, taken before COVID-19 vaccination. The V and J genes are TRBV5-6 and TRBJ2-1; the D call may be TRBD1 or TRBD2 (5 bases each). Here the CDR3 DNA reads TGTGCCAGCTTACCCGGGACCGCTTTCAATGAGCAGTTCTTC. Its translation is CASLPGTAFNEQFF.